This T cell receptor beta chain was identified during a study of T cells in localized non-small cell lung cancer. Using immunoSEQ multiplex PCR, the repertoire was profiled, and TCRdb retains in-frame clones only, with some absent. The sample yields 35,000 to 40,000 clones, over 75% seen once. The germline V gene encodes CDR1 SGHTA and CDR2 FQGTGA. Trimming stripped 5 bases from V and 3 bases from J, with 14 bases between. The CDR3 is 15 residues long. V is TRBV7-3 and J is TRBJ2-1; D may be TRBD1 (6 bases). Specimen: peripheral blood, collected before any cancer treatment. This TCR came from a male donor aged 60 or over with stage III squamous cell lung carcinoma. The CDR3 region has the DNA TGTGCCAGCAGCCCACTGGACAGTATCTACAATGAGCAGTTCTTC. Translation gives CASSPLDSIYNEQFF.